A selection of T cell receptor beta chains follows, all from one sample in a study of blood T cell repertoires in COVID-19. TCRdb keeps only in-frame clones here, not all; method: immunoSEQ multiplex PCR. The table records approximately 230,000 clones, about nine tenths of them present only once. The sequenced material came from PBMCs or T cells enriched from blood (not recorded which). These receptors were taken from a woman younger than 30 who had recovered from COVID-19. CDR3s leave out the opening cysteine and the closing phenylalanine or tryptophan. Some rows have no size entry. The others give once, few or many, or a class for an expanded clone.

j_call v_call clone_size cdr3_aa
TRBJ2-7 TRBV27 NA ASSSYSPRTVYEQY
TRBJ1-1 TRBV29-1 NA SVQVGARAEAF
TRBJ1-1 TRBV4-2 NA ASSSQGGTRERAF
TRBJ1-2 TRBV10-1 NA ASSESTGGSGGYT
TRBJ1-4 TRBV25-1 NA ASSEYKGVGEKLF
TRBJ2-1 TRBV5-4 NA ASSLEGGGRGNEQF
TRBJ1-2 TRBV9 once ASSMDRNYGYT
TRBJ1-3 TRBV10-3 NA AISAYSGQLGNTIY
TRBJ1-2 TRBV19 NA ASNSIVRTGLTYGYT
TRBJ2-5 TRBV7-8 NA ASSDWGTSAQETQY
TRBJ1-2 TRBV5-1 NA ASRLRQGSGGYT
TRBJ1-2 TRBV29-1 NA SPYRRLGQGLGYT
TRBJ1-5 TRBV28 NA ASSLRTGSHQPQH
TRBJ1-2 TRBV6-5 NA ASKSRRYGYT
TRBJ1-2 TRBV12-3/TRBV12-4 NA ASSSTPDGYT
TRBJ1-2 TRBV28 NA ASSDPPGDYGYT
TRBJ1-1 TRBV18 few ASSPLRDTPNTEAF
TRBJ2-1 TRBV4-1 NA ASSQDWTGYNEQF
TRBJ2-1 TRBV7-6 once ASSLQGKAVYNEQF
TRBJ2-2 TRBV15 NA ATSTRGFRAGELF
TRBJ1-2 TRBV18 NA ASSPPRRRTGGGYGYT
TRBJ1-6 TRBV6-5 NA ASSYSRGDSPLH
TRBJ1-2 TRBV10-3 NA AISDSTGGVDGYT
TRBJ1-1 TRBV4-1 NA ASSPRESRDTEAF
TRBJ2-1 TRBV4-1 NA ASSPHIRLAGAYNEQF
TRBJ1-4 TRBV19 NA ASRTDRSNEKLF
TRBJ2-1 TRBV6-2/TRBV6-3 NA ASSYVASGGAENEQF
TRBJ2-3 TRBV4-3 NA ASSQISGGADTQY
TRBJ1-1 TRBV7-3 NA ASSLGQGRTEAF
TRBJ2-7 TRBV9 NA ASSVAPWSYEQY
TRBJ1-1 TRBV6-2/TRBV6-3 NA ASSPRTGRFGAF
TRBJ2-1 TRBV5-4 NA ASRHDLGNEQF
TRBJ2-1 TRBV11-2 NA ASSLDELRNEQF
TRBJ2-6 TRBV7-2 NA ASSPLDVLT
TRBJ2-1 TRBV11-2 NA ASSLLAGEYNEQF
TRBJ2-1 TRBV5-1 once ASHNYGGIGVEQF
TRBJ2-1 TRBV15 NA ATRRDSGAYNEQF
TRBJ1-1 TRBV25-1 NA ASRKQGRSANTEAF
TRBJ2-5 TRBV19 NA ASSLASGGGGQETQY
TRBJ1-6 TRBV27 NA ASSPKTGWSPLH
TRBJ1-2 TRBV18 NA ASSPKPRTGAYGYT